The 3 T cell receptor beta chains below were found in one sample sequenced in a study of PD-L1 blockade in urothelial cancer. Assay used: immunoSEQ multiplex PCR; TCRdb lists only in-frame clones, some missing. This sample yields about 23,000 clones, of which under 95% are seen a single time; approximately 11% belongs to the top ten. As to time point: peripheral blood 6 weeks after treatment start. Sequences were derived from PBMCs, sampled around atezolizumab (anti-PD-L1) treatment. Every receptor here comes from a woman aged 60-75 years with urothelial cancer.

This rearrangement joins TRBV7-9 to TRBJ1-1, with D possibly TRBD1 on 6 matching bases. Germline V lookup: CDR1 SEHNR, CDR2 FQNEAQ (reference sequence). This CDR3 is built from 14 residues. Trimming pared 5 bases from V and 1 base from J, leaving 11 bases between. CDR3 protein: CASSTPGQNTEAFF. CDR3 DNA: TGTGCCAGCAGCACTCCGGGACAGAACACTGAAGCTTTCTTT.

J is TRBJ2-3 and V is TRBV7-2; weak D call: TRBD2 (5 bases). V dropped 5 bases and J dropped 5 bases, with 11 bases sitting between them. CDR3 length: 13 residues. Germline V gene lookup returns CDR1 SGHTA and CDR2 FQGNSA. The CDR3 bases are TGTGCCAGCAGCCCCCGGGATGGAGATACGCAGTATTTT. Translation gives CASSPRDGDTQYF.

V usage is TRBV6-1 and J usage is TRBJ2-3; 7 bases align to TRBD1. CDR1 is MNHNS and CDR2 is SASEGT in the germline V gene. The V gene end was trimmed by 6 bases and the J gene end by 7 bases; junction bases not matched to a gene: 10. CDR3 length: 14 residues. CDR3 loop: CASRTGQVGNTQYF. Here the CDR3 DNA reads TGTGCCAGCAGGACCGGACAGGTTGGAAATACGCAGTATTTT.